This T cell receptor (beta chain) was sequenced during a study of cytomegalovirus exposure and HLA in healthy donors. Primers included in the PCR were 60 Vbeta and 13 Jbeta primers. TCRdb keeps only in-frame clones here, not all; method: immunoSEQ multiplex PCR. The sample holds some 190,000 clones, about 86% seen once. Details on this clone: Antigen: not known.

The study's findings and limits: The classifier reportedly diagnosed cytomegalovirus status with high sensitivity and specificity. TCR beta V segments were, for the most part, productive about 90% or about 30% of the time in an earlier analysis.

Unmatched junction bases numbered 10, after V lost 4 bases and J lost 11 bases. This CDR3 contains 13 residues. The germline V gene has CDR1 LGHNA and CDR2 YSLEER. This clonotype was sampled from a man in his forties in good health and CMV-seropositive. Specimen: PBMCs. The V gene is TRBV4-3, the J gene TRBJ2-5; 7 nucleotides agree with TRBD1. The DNA of the CDR3 is TGCGCCAGCAGCCCCTGGACAGGTACGGAGCAGTACTTC. It is translated as CASSPWTGTEQYF.